These T cell receptor beta chains were read from a single sample in a study of siplizumab effects on memory and regulatory T cells. Measured with immunoSEQ multiplex PCR; TCRdb has only the in-frame clones, and not every one. Counted here are roughly 92,000 clones, 85% to 95% occurring once; the ten biggest clones make up approximately 1.5%. Sequenced input: non-Treg CD4+ T cells sorted from blood. The receptor source for this set is a human donor in good health. CDR3s include the opening cysteine and the closing phenylalanine or tryptophan. Fields, in order: V gene, D gene, J gene, clone size, CDR3 protein, CDR3 DNA. A D gene is named only where the DNA matches it firmly. The size of a clone is reported for some rows only, either as once, few or many, or as a class for expanded clones.

V: TRBV7-9
D: .
J: TRBJ1-5
size: .
CDR3: CASSAGTSNQPQHF
DNA: TGTGCCAGCAGCGCCGGGACAAGCAATCAGCCCCAGCATTTT

V: TRBV4-1
D: TRBD1
J: TRBJ1-3
size: .
CDR3: CASSQGQGNTIYF
DNA: TGCGCCAGCAGCCAGGGACAGGGAAACACCATATATTTT

V: TRBV11-3
D: .
J: TRBJ2-1
size: .
CDR3: CASSADYEQFF
DNA: TGTGCCAGCAGCGCGGACTACGAGCAGTTCTTC

V: TRBV11-1
D: TRBD2
J: TRBJ2-1
size: .
CDR3: CASSSRLADNEQFF
DNA: TGTGCCAGCAGCTCGAGACTAGCGGACAATGAGCAGTTCTTC

V: TRBV5-1
D: TRBD1
J: TRBJ1-4
size: .
CDR3: CASRGVGTGGEKLFF
DNA: TGCGCCAGCAGAGGAGTCGGGACAGGGGGTGAAAAACTGTTTTTT

V: TRBV7-8
D: .
J: TRBJ1-1
size: .
CDR3: CASGLGSRSNTEAFF
DNA: TGTGCCAGCGGCTTAGGATCGCGGTCCAACACTGAAGCTTTCTTT

V: TRBV5-5
D: .
J: TRBJ1-5
size: .
CDR3: CASSLWGSEGQPQHF
DNA: TGTGCCAGCAGCTTGTGGGGGTCGGAGGGTCAGCCCCAGCATTTT

V: TRBV20-1
D: .
J: TRBJ2-7
size: .
CDR3: CSARAYYEQYF
DNA: TGCAGTGCTAGAGCTTACTACGAGCAGTACTTC

V: TRBV2
D: TRBD2
J: TRBJ2-3
size: .
CDR3: CASNTRLAGPSTDTQYF
DNA: TGTGCCAGCAATACTCGACTAGCGGGACCAAGCACAGATACGCAGTATTTT

V: TRBV5-1
D: .
J: TRBJ2-3
size: .
CDR3: CASSSGGVTDTQYF
DNA: TGCGCCAGCAGCTCAGGGGGGGTCACAGATACGCAGTATTTT

V: TRBV19
D: .
J: TRBJ1-3
size: .
CDR3: CASSMYPSRSGNTIYF
DNA: TGTGCCAGTAGTATGTATCCCTCGCGCTCTGGAAACACCATATATTTT

V: TRBV5-1
D: .
J: TRBJ2-5
size: .
CDR3: CASSLGVATPVETQYF
DNA: TGCGCCAGCAGCTTGGGTGTAGCGACCCCGGTGGAGACCCAGTACTTC

V: TRBV19
D: TRBD1
J: TRBJ2-1
size: .
CDR3: CASTQSTGSSYNEQFF
DNA: TGTGCCAGTACCCAATCGACAGGGTCCTCCTACAATGAGCAGTTCTTC

V: TRBV19
D: TRBD1
J: TRBJ1-4
size: .
CDR3: CASRKGWDRAPVGEKLFF
DNA: TGTGCCAGCCGAAAAGGGTGGGACAGGGCCCCCGTAGGCGAAAAACTGTTTTTT

V: TRBV7-8
D: TRBD1
J: TRBJ2-7
size: .
CDR3: CASSPGGLGRNYEQYF
DNA: TGTGCCAGCAGCCCAGGGGGTTTGGGCAGGAACTACGAGCAGTACTTC

V: TRBV5-1
D: .
J: TRBJ2-1
size: .
CDR3: CASSLTGPNEQFF
DNA: TGCGCCAGCAGCTTGACAGGACCCAATGAGCAGTTCTTC

V: TRBV27
D: .
J: TRBJ1-4
size: .
CDR3: CASSTKGGENEKLFF
DNA: TGTGCCAGCTCCACCAAGGGAGGCGAGAATGAAAAACTGTTTTTT

V: TRBV11-2
D: TRBD2
J: TRBJ2-3
size: .
CDR3: CASSLAGLAGDTQYF
DNA: TGTGCCAGCAGCTTAGCCGGACTAGCGGGAGATACGCAGTATTTT

V: TRBV7-9
D: .
J: TRBJ1-1
size: .
CDR3: CASSLFTVNTEAFF
DNA: TGTGCCAGCAGCTTATTTACCGTAAACACTGAAGCTTTCTTT

V: TRBV28
D: .
J: TRBJ2-5
size: .
CDR3: CAIGGAQETQYF
DNA: TGTGCCATAGGGGGAGCTCAAGAGACCCAGTACTTC

V: TRBV9
D: TRBD1
J: TRBJ1-1
size: few
CDR3: CASSWTGDTEAFF
DNA: TGTGCCAGCAGTTGGACAGGGGACACTGAAGCTTTCTTT

V: TRBV28
D: .
J: TRBJ1-2
size: .
CDR3: CASSLHYGYTF
DNA: TGTGCCAGCAGTCTTCATTATGGCTACACCTTC

V: TRBV28
D: .
J: TRBJ1-2
size: .
CDR3: CASSFSTSTPNYGYTF
DNA: TGTGCCAGCAGTTTTTCCACATCTACCCCTAACTATGGCTACACCTTC

V: TRBV7-2
D: .
J: TRBJ1-1
size: .
CDR3: CASSLKRTNTEAFF
DNA: TGTGCCAGCAGCTTAAAAAGGACGAACACTGAAGCTTTCTTT

V: TRBV25-1
D: .
J: TRBJ2-7
size: .
CDR3: CASRGWGSSYEQYF
DNA: TGTGCCAGCAGAGGATGGGGAAGCTCCTACGAGCAGTACTTC